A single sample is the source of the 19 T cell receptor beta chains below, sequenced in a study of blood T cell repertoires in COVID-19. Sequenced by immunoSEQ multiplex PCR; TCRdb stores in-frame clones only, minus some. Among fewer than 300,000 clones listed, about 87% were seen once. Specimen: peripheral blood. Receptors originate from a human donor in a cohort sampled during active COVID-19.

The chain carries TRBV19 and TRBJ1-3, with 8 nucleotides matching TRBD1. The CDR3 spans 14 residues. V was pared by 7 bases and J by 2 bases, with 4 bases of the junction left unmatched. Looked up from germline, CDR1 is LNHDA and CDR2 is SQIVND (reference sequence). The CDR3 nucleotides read TGTGCCAGTAACTCGGACAGGGCTGGAAACACCATATATTTT. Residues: CASNSDRAGNTIYF. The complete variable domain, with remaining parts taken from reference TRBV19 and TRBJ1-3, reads DGGITQSPKYLFRKEGQNVTLSCEQNLNHDAMYWYRQDPGQGLRLIYYSQIVNDFQKGDIAEGYSVSREKKESFPLTVTSAQKNPTAFYLCASNSDRAGNTIYFGEGSWLTVV.

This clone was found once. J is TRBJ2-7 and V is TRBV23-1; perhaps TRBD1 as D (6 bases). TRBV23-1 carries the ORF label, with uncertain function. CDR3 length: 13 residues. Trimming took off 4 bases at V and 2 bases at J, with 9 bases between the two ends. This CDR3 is CASSRDTTYEQYF. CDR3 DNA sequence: TGCGCCAGCAGTCGGGACACTACCTACGAGCAGTACTTC.

The CDR3 DNA follows: TGTGCCAGCAGCTTAGACTCAGGGAGGAATCAGCCCCAGCATTTT. It translates to CASSLDSGRNQPQHF. This chain joins TRBV11-2 and TRBJ1-5, with a tentative D call TRBD1 (5 bases). V shed 0 bases and J shed 4 bases, with 10 bases lying between them. CDR1 SGHAT and CDR2 FQNNGV come from the germline V gene. This CDR3 has 15 amino acids.

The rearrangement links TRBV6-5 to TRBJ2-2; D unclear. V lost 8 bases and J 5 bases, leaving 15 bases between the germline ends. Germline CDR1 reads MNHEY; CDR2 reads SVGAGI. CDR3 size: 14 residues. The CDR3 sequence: CASLMGEETGELFF. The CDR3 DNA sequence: TGTGCCAGCCTAATGGGCGAAGAAACCGGGGAGCTGTTTTTT.

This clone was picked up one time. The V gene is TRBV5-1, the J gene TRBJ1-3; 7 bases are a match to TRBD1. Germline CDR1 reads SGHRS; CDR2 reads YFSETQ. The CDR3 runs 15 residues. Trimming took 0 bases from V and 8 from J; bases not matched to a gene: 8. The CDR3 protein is CASSLARGRLDTIYF. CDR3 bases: TGCGCCAGCAGCTTGGCGAGGGGGCGGCTTGACACCATATATTTT.

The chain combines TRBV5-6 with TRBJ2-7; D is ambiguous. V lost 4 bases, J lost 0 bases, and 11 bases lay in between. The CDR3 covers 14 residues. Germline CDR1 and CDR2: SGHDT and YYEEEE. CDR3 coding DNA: TGTGCCAGCAGCCTCAGACGGAGCTCCTACGAGCAGTACTTC. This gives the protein CASSLRRSSYEQYF. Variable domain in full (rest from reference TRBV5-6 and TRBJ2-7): DAGVTQSPTHLIKTRGQQVTLRCSPKSGHDTVSWYQQALGQGPQFIFQYYEEEERQRGNFPDRFSGHQFPNYSSELNVNALLLGDSALYLCASSLRRSSYEQYFGPGTRLTVT.

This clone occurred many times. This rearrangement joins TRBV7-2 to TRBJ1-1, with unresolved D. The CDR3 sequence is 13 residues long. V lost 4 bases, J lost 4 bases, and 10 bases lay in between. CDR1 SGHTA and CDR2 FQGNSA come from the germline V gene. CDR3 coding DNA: TGTGCCAGCAGCTCAATCAGATCCACTGAAGCTTTCTTT. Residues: CASSSIRSTEAFF.

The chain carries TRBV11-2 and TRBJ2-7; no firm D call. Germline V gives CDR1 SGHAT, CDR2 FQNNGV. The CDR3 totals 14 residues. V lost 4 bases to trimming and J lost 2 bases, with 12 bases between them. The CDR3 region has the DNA TGTGCCAGCAGCTCGACAAGAAACCCCTACGAGCAGTACTTC. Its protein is CASSSTRNPYEQYF. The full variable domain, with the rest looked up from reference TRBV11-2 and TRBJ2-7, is EAGVAQSPRYKIIEKRQSVAFWCNPISGHATLYWYQQILGQGPKLLIQFQNNGVVDDSQLPKDRFSAERLKGVDSTLKIQPAKLEDSAVYLCASSSTRNPYEQYFGPGTRLTVT.

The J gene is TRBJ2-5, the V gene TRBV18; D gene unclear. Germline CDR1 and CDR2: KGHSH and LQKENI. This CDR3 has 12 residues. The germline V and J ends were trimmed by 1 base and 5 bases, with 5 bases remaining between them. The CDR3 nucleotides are TGTGCCAGCTCACCACTCGGGGAGACCCAGTACTTC. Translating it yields CASSPLGETQYF.

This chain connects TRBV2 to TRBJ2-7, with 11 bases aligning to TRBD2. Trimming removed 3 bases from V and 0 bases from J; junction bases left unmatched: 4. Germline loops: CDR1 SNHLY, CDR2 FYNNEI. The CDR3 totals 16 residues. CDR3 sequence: CASSDRTSGFSYEQYF. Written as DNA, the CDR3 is TGTGCCAGCAGTGACAGGACTAGCGGGTTCTCCTACGAGCAGTACTTC.

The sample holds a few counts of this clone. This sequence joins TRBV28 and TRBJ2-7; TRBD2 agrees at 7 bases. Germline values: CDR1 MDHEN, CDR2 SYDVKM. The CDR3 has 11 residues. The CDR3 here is CGPGGRYEQYF. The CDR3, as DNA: TGTGGGCCCGGGGGGAGGTACGAGCAGTACTTC.

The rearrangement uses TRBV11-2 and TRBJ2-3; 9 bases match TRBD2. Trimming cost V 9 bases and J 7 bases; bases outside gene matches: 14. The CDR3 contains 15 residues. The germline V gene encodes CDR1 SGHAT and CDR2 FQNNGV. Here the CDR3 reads CASGPGGRASNTQYF. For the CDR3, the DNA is TGTGCCAGTGGACCTGGCGGGAGGGCCTCAAATACGCAGTATTTT.

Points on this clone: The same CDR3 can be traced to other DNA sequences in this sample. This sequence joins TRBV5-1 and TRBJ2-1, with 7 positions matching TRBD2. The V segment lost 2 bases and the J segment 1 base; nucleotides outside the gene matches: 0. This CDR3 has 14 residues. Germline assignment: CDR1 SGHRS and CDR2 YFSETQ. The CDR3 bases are TGCGCCAGCAGCTTAGCGGGATCCTACAATGAGCAGTTCTTC. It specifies CASSLAGSYNEQFF.

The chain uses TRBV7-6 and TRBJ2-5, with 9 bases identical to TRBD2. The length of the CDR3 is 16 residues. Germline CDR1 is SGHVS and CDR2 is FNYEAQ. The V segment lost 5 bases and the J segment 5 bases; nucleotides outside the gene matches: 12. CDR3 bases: TGTGCCAGCAGCCCCCCGGGGAGCGGGGGGAGGGAGACCCAGTACTTC. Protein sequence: CASSPPGSGGRETQYF.

This chain's CDR3 is CASSWPRGRHTEAFF. The CDR3 nucleotides read TGTGCCAGCAGCTGGCCGCGTGGGAGGCACACTGAAGCTTTCTTT. This sequence joins TRBV7-2 and TRBJ1-1; D uncertain. The germline CDR1 and CDR2 sequences are SGHTA and FQGNSA. The ends were cut back, 4 bases at V and 3 bases at J, with 15 bases in the middle. CDR3 length: 15 amino acids.

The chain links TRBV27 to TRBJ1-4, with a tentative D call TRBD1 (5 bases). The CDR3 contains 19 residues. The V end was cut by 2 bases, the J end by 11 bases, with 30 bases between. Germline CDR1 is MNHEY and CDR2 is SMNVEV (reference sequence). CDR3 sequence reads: CASSLNVLAGGGAVGKLFF. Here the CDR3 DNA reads TGTGCCAGCAGTTTAAATGTCCTCGCTGGGGGAGGTGCCGTTGGGAAACTGTTTTTT.

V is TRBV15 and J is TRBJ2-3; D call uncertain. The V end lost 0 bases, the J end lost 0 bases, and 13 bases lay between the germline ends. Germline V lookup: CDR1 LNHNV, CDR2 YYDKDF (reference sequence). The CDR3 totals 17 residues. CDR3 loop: CATSRDDLNLSTDTQYF. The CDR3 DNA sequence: TGTGCCACCAGCAGAGATGACTTGAACTTAAGCACAGATACGCAGTATTTT.

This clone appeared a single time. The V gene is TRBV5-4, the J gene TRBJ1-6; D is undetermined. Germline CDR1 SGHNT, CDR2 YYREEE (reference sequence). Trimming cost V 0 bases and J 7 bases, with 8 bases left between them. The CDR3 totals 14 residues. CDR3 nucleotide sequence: TGTGCCAGCAGCTTGGGTCAGCGGAATTCACCCCTCCACTTT. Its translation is CASSLGQRNSPLHF.

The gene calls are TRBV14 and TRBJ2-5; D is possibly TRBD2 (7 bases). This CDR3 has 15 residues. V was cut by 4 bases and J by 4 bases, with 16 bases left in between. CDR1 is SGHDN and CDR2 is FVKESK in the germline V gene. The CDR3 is CASSRGGFTGETQYF. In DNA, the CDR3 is TGTGCCAGCAGCCGGGGGGGCTTTACAGGAGAGACCCAGTACTTC. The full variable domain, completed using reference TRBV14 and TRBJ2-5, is EAGVTQFPSHSVIEKGQTVTLRCDPISGHDNLYWYRRVMGKEIKFLLHFVKESKQDESGMPNNRFLAERTGGTYSTLKVQPAELEDSGVYFCASSRGGFTGETQYFGPGTRLLVL.